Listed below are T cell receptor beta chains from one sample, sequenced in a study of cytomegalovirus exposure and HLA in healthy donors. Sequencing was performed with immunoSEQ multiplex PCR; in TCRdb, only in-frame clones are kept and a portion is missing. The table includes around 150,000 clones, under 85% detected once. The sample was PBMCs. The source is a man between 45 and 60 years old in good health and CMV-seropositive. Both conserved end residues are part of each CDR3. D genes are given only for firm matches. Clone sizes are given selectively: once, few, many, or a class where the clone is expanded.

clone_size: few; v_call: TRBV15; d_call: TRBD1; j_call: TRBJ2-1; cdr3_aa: CATRTGLVNEQFF; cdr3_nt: TGTGCCACCCGGACAGGGCTTGTTAATGAGCAGTTCTTC
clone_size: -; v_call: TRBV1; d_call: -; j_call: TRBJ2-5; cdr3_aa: CTSSRLAGDLETQYF; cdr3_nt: TGCACCAGCAGTAGACTAGCGGGAGATTTGGAGACCCAGTACTTC
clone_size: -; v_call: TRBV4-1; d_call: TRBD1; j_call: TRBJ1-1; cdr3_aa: CASSLLTTGVAEAFF; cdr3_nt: TGCGCCAGCAGCCTTTTGACGACAGGGGTGGCTGAAGCTTTCTTT
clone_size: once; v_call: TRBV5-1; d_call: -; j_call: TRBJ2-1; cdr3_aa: CASSPGVANEQFF; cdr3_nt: TGCGCCAGCAGCCCGGGAGTGGCGAATGAGCAGTTCTTC
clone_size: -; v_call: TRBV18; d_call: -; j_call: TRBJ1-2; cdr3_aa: CASSPPLLPDGYTF; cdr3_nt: TGTGCCAGCTCACCACCACTATTACCCGATGGCTACACCTTC
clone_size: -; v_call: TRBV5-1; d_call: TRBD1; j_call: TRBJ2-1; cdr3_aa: CASSWGTGSNEQFF; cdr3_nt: TGCGCCAGCAGCTGGGGGACAGGGTCCAATGAGCAGTTCTTC
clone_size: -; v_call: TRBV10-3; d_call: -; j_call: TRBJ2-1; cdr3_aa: CAITPDRINEQFF; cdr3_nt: TGTGCCATCACCCCTGACAGAATCAATGAGCAGTTCTTC
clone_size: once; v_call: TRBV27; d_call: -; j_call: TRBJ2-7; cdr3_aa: CASTKGGEQYF; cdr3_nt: TGTGCCAGCACCAAGGGGGGGGAGCAGTACTTC
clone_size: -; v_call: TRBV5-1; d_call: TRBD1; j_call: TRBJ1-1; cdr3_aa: CASNPGTGNAEAFF; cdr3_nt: TGCGCCAGCAACCCCGGGACAGGGAACGCTGAAGCTTTCTTT
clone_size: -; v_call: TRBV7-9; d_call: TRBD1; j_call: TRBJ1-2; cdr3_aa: CASSPTGVYNYGYTF; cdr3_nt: TGTGCCAGCAGCCCCACAGGGGTATATAACTATGGCTACACCTTC
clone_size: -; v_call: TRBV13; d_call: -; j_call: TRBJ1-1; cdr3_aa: CASSLRRGGTEAFF; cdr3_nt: TGTGCCAGCAGCCTACGGAGGGGAGGGACTGAAGCTTTCTTT
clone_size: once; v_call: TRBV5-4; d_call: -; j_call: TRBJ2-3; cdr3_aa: CASSLGSGTDTQYF; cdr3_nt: TGTGCCAGCAGCTTAGGCAGCGGGACAGATACGCAGTATTTT
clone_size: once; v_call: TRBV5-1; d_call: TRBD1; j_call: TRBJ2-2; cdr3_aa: CASRTGMIDTGELFF; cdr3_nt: TGCGCCAGCAGGACAGGGATGATAGACACCGGGGAGCTGTTTTTT
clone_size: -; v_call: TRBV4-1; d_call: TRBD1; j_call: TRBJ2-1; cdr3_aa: CASSQGDRGDYEQFF; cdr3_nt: TGCGCCAGCAGCCAAGGGGACAGGGGAGACTATGAGCAGTTCTTC
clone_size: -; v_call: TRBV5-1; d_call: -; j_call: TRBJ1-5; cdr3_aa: CASSPGGLPNQPQHF; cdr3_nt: TGCGCCAGCAGCCCGGGGGGACTCCCGAATCAGCCCCAGCATTTT
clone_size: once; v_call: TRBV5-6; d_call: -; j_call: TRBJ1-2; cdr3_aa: CASSLFGGTNYGYTF; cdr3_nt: TGTGCCAGCAGCTTGTTCGGGGGTACTAACTATGGCTACACCTTC
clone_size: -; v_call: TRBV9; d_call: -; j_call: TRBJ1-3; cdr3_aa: CASSVVPVYSGNTIYF; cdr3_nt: TGTGCCAGCAGCGTAGTCCCGGTTTACTCTGGAAACACCATATATTTT
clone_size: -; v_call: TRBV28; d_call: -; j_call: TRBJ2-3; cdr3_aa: CASSLEGSRADTQYF; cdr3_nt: TGTGCCAGCAGTTTAGAAGGTTCCCGGGCAGATACGCAGTATTTT
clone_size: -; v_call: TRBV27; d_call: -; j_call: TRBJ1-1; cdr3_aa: CASSSGGVGYTEAFF; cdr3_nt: TGTGCCAGCAGTTCCGGCGGGGTGGGGTACACTGAAGCTTTCTTT
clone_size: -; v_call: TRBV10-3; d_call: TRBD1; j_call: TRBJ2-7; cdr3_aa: CAISLGQSYEQYF; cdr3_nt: TGTGCCATCAGCCTGGGACAGTCCTACGAGCAGTACTTC
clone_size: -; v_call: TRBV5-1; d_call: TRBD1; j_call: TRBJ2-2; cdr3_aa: CASRIGTGHTGELFF; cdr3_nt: TGCGCCAGCAGAATCGGGACAGGGCACACCGGGGAGCTGTTTTTT
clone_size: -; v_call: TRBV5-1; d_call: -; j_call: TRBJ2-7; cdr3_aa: CASSLQVRASYEQYF; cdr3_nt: TGCGCCAGCAGCTTACAGGTCCGAGCCTCCTACGAGCAGTACTTC
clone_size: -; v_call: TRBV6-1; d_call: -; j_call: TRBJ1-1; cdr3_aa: CASRLDSLNTEAFF; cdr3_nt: TGTGCCAGCAGGTTGGACAGCCTGAACACTGAAGCTTTCTTT
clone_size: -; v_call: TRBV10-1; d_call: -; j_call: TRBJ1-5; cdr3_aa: CASSGKETGQPQHF; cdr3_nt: TGCGCCAGCAGTGGTAAGGAGACTGGTCAGCCCCAGCATTTT
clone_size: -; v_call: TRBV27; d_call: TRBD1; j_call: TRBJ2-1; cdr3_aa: CASSSYTGTGSEQFF; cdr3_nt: TGTGCCAGCAGTTCTTATACCGGGACAGGGAGTGAGCAGTTCTTC
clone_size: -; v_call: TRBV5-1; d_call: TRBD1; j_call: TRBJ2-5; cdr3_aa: CASSFNRGWETQYF; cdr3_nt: TGCGCCAGCAGCTTTAACAGGGGGTGGGAGACCCAGTACTTC
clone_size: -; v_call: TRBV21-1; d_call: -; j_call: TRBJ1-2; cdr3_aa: CASQTSEADSNYGYTF; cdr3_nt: TGTGCCAGCCAAACCTCGGAGGCAGACTCTAACTATGGCTACACCTTC